Below are 25 T cell receptor beta chains sequenced from a single sample in a study of cytomegalovirus exposure and HLA in healthy donors. Primers for the PCR totalled 60 Vbeta and 13 Jbeta. Sequencing was performed with immunoSEQ multiplex PCR; in TCRdb, only in-frame clones are kept and a portion is missing. The sample consists of about 140,000 clones, more than 70% of them appearing once. Sequenced material: PBMCs. All receptors derive from a man aged 35 to 55 in good health and CMV-seronegative.

The genes are TRBV19 and TRBJ1-3; D perhaps matches TRBD1 (5 bases). Trimming removed 10 bases from V and 0 bases from J, with 10 bases in between. Germline loops: CDR1 LNHDA, CDR2 SQIVND (reference sequence). The CDR3 extends over 13 amino acids. For the CDR3, the DNA is TGTGCCACCCCGACAGACTCTGGAAACACCATATATTTT. Translated: CATPTDSGNTIYF.

The chain is built from TRBV6-1 and TRBJ1-2, with 7 bases aligning to TRBD1. This CDR3 region has 17 residues. Per the germline V gene, CDR1 is MNHNS and CDR2 is SASEGT. Trimming at V came to 0 bases and at J to 1 base, leaving 8 bases not matched to a gene. This chain's CDR3 is CASSEALGQLLNYGYTF. The CDR3 coding sequence is TGTGCCAGCAGTGAAGCTTTGGGACAGCTTCTTAACTATGGCTACACCTTC.

This sequence joins TRBV7-2 and TRBJ1-1; D remains unclear. Germline V gene sequence: CDR1 SGHTA, CDR2 FQGNSA. Trimming left V 3 bases short and J 10 bases short, with 9 bases between. This CDR3 comprises 11 residues. The DNA of the CDR3 is TGTGCCAGCAGCTTTGGGAGAATAGCTTTCTTT. It yields the protein CASSFGRIAFF.

The V gene is TRBV5-4, the J gene TRBJ2-7; a weak D match, TRBD1 (6 bases). The CDR3 has 12 amino acids. Trimming shortened V by 5 bases and J by 2 bases, and 8 bases separated the two germline ends. The germline gives CDR1 SGHNT, CDR2 YYREEE (reference sequence). The CDR3 spells CASRDSAYEQYF. The CDR3 DNA reads TGTGCCAGCAGGGACAGCGCCTACGAGCAGTACTTC. Combining the CDR3 with reference TRBV5-4 and TRBJ2-7 gives the whole variable domain ETGVTQSPTHLIKTRGQQVTLRCSSQSGHNTVSWYQQALGQGPQFIFQYYREEENGRGNFPPRFSGLQFPNYSSELNVNALELDDSALYLCASRDSAYEQYFGPGTRLTVT.

The chain recombines TRBV7-9 with TRBJ1-2; D may be TRBD1 (5 bases). The CDR3 loop spans 18 amino acids. Germline lookup yields CDR1 SEHNR and CDR2 FQNEAQ (reference sequence). The germline V and J ends were trimmed by 5 bases and 4 bases, with 26 bases remaining between them. CDR3 loop: CASSPPVPGPRRGYGYTF. The CDR3 DNA sequence: TGTGCCAGCAGCCCCCCCGTGCCGGGACCCCGGAGGGGCTATGGCTACACCTTC.

The chain joins TRBV25-1 to TRBJ1-1; 7 positions agree with TRBD1. Germline V lookup: CDR1 MGHDK, CDR2 SYGVNS. V shed 5 bases, J shed 5 bases, and the junction held 5 bases outside the gene matches. This CDR3 has 13 amino acids. The CDR3 sequence: CASSPRQGTEAFF. CDR3 coding DNA: TGTGCCAGCAGTCCCAGACAGGGTACTGAAGCTTTCTTT.

The gene calls are TRBV4-3 and TRBJ2-3; D is possibly TRBD2 (5 bases). Trimming removed 1 base at V and 1 base at J, with 12 bases between. The CDR3 is made up of 16 amino acids. Germline loops: CDR1 LGHNA, CDR2 YSLEER. This chain's CDR3 is CASSQVGQRGTDTQYF. The CDR3 coding sequence is TGCGCCAGCAGCCAAGTAGGGCAGAGGGGCACAGATACGCAGTATTTT.

V and J are TRBV7-7 and TRBJ2-5; 8 positions agree with TRBD2. With V trimmed by 5 bases and J by 5 bases, 13 bases remained unmatched. The V gene's germline CDR1 is SSHAT and CDR2 FNYEAQ (reference sequence). This CDR3 is 16 amino acids long. DNA of the CDR3: TGTGCCAGCAGCCTGAGCGGGGGCCAAGTTCTGGAGACCCAGTACTTC. Protein: CASSLSGGQVLETQYF. The variable domain in full, with the rest retrieved from reference TRBV7-7 and TRBJ2-5, is GAGVSQSPRYKVTKRGQDVTLRCDPISSHATLYWYQQALGQGPEFLTYFNYEAQPDKSGLPSDRFSAERPEGSISTLTIQRTEQRDSAMYRCASSLSGGQVLETQYFGPGTRLLVL.

This clone came up a few times. CDR3 sequence (DNA): TGTGCCAGTAGTATAGGAGGGGGATACAATGAGCAGTTCTTC. It yields the protein CASSIGGGYNEQFF. The rearrangement links TRBV19 to TRBJ2-1; D possibly corresponds to TRBD1 (6 bases). V was cut by 1 base and J by 4 bases, with 8 bases left in between. CDR1 and CDR2 from the germline V gene are LNHDA and SQIVND (reference sequence). This CDR3 region has 14 residues.

In this sample, this clone turned up a few times. The gene calls are TRBV6-1 and TRBJ1-1; D not certain. Between the trimmed V and J ends, which lost 1 base and 0 bases, there was a span of 3 bases. Germline CDR1 is MNHNS and CDR2 is SASEGT. This CDR3 has 13 amino acids. CDR3 residues: CASSEGVNTEAFF. CDR3 nucleotide sequence: TGTGCCAGCAGTGAAGGAGTGAACACTGAAGCTTTCTTT.

This clone was detected a few times. The chain uses TRBV7-2 and TRBJ2-7; no reliable D call. The CDR3 covers 13 residues. Germline CDR1 is SGHTA and CDR2 is FQGNSA. V shed 4 bases and J shed 6 bases, with 13 bases lying between them. The DNA for the CDR3 is TGTGCCAGCAGCTCCATGCCTGTAGCCGAGCAGTACTTC. This gives the protein CASSSMPVAEQYF.

The V and J genes are TRBV5-1 and TRBJ2-3; 11 nucleotides match TRBD1. The ends lost 4 bases at V and 4 bases at J; junction bases unmatched: 5. Germline CDR1 is SGHRS and CDR2 is YFSETQ. This CDR3 comprises 15 residues. This CDR3 is CASSLAGQGADTQYF. DNA of the CDR3: TGCGCCAGCAGCCTTGCGGGACAGGGGGCAGATACGCAGTATTTT.

There are a few counts of this clone. J is TRBJ1-2 and V is TRBV9; 7 bases agree with TRBD1. The J segment lost 4 bases and the V segment lost 3 bases, leaving 6 bases of the junction unmatched. This CDR3 contains 14 residues. Per germline, CDR1 SGDLS and CDR2 YYNGEE. The chain's CDR3 is CASSGQGTGYGYTF. CDR3 bases: TGTGCCAGCAGCGGACAGGGAACTGGCTATGGCTACACCTTC.

The rearrangement links TRBV28 to TRBJ2-2; 8 bases fit TRBD2. Germline CDR1 and CDR2: MDHEN and SYDVKM. V trimming: 5 bases; J trimming: 4 bases; junction bases outside the gene matches: 9. The CDR3 covers 16 residues. The DNA for the CDR3 is TGTGCCAGCAGTCTAGACGGTCTAGCGGGCACCGGGGAGCTGTTTTTT. This translates into CASSLDGLAGTGELFF.

The rearrangement uses TRBV28 and TRBJ2-7, with 8 nucleotides matching TRBD1. The germline CDR1 and CDR2 sequences are MDHEN and SYDVKM. Germline trimming cut 1 base from V and 8 bases from J; bases unmatched to any gene: 13. CDR3 size: 16 residues. In DNA form, the CDR3 reads TGTGCCAGCAGTTTATTCCCGGGACAGGACACGAGAAAGCAGTACTTC. The encoded protein is CASSLFPGQDTRKQYF. The variable domain in full, completed from reference TRBV28 and TRBJ2-7, reads DVKVTQSSRYLVKRTGEKVFLECVQDMDHENMFWYRQDPGLGLRLIYFSYDVKMKEKGDIPEGYSVSREKKERFSLILESASTNQTSMYLCASSLFPGQDTRKQYFGPGTRLTVT.

This chain uses TRBV19 with TRBJ1-2, with D tentatively TRBD1 (5 bases). The germline gives CDR1 LNHDA, CDR2 SQIVND (reference sequence). V was cut by 8 bases and J by 4 bases, with 14 bases left in between. The CDR3 is 13 amino acids. This CDR3 reads CASSYRTAYGYTF. CDR3 in DNA: TGTGCCAGTTCGTACAGGACCGCCTATGGCTACACCTTC.

The chain couples TRBV10-3 to TRBJ2-1, with D perhaps matching TRBD1 (6 bases). This CDR3 has 14 amino acids. CDR1 ENHRY and CDR2 SYGVKD come from the germline V gene. V lost 0 bases and J lost 6, with 9 bases in between. This CDR3 is CAISESTGINEQFF. The CDR3 DNA is TGTGCCATCAGTGAGTCGACAGGAATCAATGAGCAGTTCTTC.

The V gene is TRBV19, the J gene TRBJ2-7; tentatively, D is TRBD2 (6 bases). CDR1 is LNHDA, CDR2 SQIVND, per germline (reference sequence). V dropped 4 bases and J dropped 0 bases, with 10 bases sitting between them. The CDR3 runs to 14 residues. The CDR3 loop reads CASSRGEASYEQYF. In nucleotides, the CDR3 is TGTGCCAGTAGTAGGGGGGAGGCCTCCTACGAGCAGTACTTC.

This clone was detected only a few times. The chain uses TRBV19 and TRBJ2-1, with TRBD2 matching 7 bases. The CDR3 is 15 residues long. Germline CDR1 reads LNHDA; CDR2 reads SQIVND (reference sequence). Losses at the gene ends were 3 bases for V and 2 bases for J; bases not matched to a gene: 4. The CDR3 region is CASSIHLAAYNEQFF. In DNA, the CDR3 is TGTGCCAGTAGTATTCATCTAGCGGCCTACAATGAGCAGTTCTTC.

The CDR3 protein is CASSLGPGTGVEQYF. The CDR3 DNA reads TGTGCCAGCAGCTTGGGTCCCGGGACAGGGGTCGAGCAGTACTTC. The chain joins TRBV5-6 to TRBJ2-7; TRBD1 matches at 10 bases. After removal of 0 bases from V and 6 bases from J, the junction contained 6 bases not matched to a gene. Germline assignment: CDR1 SGHDT and CDR2 YYEEEE. The CDR3 runs 15 residues.

This sequence joins TRBV10-3 and TRBJ2-7; D possibly corresponds to TRBD1 (5 bases). The CDR3 loop spans 15 amino acids. V shed 2 bases and J shed 0 bases, with 11 bases lying between them. Germline loops: CDR1 ENHRY, CDR2 SYGVKD. Here the CDR3 reads CAISEPRASSYEQYF. The CDR3 nucleotides are TGTGCCATCAGTGAGCCCAGGGCTAGCTCCTACGAGCAGTACTTC.

This chain joins TRBV7-9 and TRBJ2-3; D gene uncertain. V was clipped by 3 bases and J by 5 bases, with 9 bases between them. Germline V gives CDR1 SEHNR, CDR2 FQNEAQ (reference sequence). CDR3 length: 13 amino acids. CDR3 in amino acids: CASSFPFGDTQYF. The DNA of the CDR3 is TGTGCCAGCAGCTTCCCCTTCGGAGATACGCAGTATTTT.

The chain combines TRBV28 with TRBJ2-5; tentative D call: TRBD2 (6 bases). Trimming stripped 5 bases from V and 5 bases from J, with 15 bases between. CDR1 and CDR2 (germline): MDHEN, SYDVKM. CDR3 size: 14 residues. CDR3 residues: CASSKTGVWETQYF. The CDR3 DNA sequence: TGTGCCAGCAGTAAGACGGGAGTTTGGGAGACCCAGTACTTC.

This chain links TRBV4-3 with TRBJ1-4; unclear D gene. CDR1 is LGHNA and CDR2 is YSLEER in the germline V gene. This CDR3 contains 13 residues. The V end was cut by 1 base, the J end by 8 bases, with 8 bases between. DNA of the CDR3: TGCGCCAGCAGCCAAGTCGGTCGGGAAAAACTGTTTTTT. Translated, it gives CASSQVGREKLFF.

The rearrangement joins TRBV5-1 to TRBJ1-5; D gene uncertain. CDR1 is SGHRS and CDR2 is YFSETQ in the germline V gene. Trimming removed 4 bases at V and 2 bases at J, with 13 bases between. There are 15 residues in the CDR3. CDR3 coding DNA: TGCGCCAGCAGCCCCGACGTAGGAGGCAATCAGCCCCAGCATTTT. It translates to CASSPDVGGNQPQHF.